This entry is about one T cell receptor beta chain. Its target is not known. These data belong to a study of cytomegalovirus exposure and HLA in healthy donors. Study background: Genetic ancestry analysis placed under 90% of the 398 donors that were genotyped in the Caucasian-associated cluster.

PCR primers comprised 60 Vbeta and 13 Jbeta primers. Some clones are missing from TCRdb's copy, which holds only in-frame ones; the method was immunoSEQ multiplex PCR. The sample records 150,000 to 200,000 clones, roughly 78% being singletons. Overall study results and limits: Reportedly, cytomegalovirus status was diagnosed with high sensitivity and specificity. TCR association rates varied by HLA locus in a later analysis, with DRB1 highest and HLA-C lowest.

Sequenced: PBMCs. The source of this sequence is a woman aged 50 to 60 in good health and CMV-seropositive.

The CDR3 DNA sequence: TGTGCCAGCAGCTTGAGCGGGAGGAACACAGATACGCAGTATTTT. Translation gives CASSLSGRNTDTQYF. The chain couples TRBV11-2 to TRBJ2-3, with 9 bases identical to TRBD2. Unmatched junction bases numbered 3, after V lost 3 bases and J lost 2 bases. This CDR3 comprises 15 residues. Germline lookup yields CDR1 SGHAT and CDR2 FQNNGV.